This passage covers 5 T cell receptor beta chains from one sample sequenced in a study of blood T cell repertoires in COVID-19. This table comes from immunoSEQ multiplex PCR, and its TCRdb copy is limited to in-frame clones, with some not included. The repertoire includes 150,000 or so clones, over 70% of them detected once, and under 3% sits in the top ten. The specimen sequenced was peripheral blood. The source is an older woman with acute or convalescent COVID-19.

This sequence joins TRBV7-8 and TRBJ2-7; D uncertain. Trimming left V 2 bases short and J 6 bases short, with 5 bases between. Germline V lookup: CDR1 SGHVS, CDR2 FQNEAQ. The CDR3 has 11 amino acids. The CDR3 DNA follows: TGTGCCAGCAGCTTAAGGAGCGAGCAGTACTTC. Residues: CASSLRSEQYF.

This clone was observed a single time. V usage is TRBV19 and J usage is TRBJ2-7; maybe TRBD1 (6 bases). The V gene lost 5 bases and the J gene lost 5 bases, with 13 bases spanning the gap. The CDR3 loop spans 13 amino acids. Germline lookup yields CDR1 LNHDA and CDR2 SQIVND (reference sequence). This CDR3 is CASSLGHGDEQYF. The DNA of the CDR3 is TGTGCCAGTAGTTTGGGACACGGGGACGAGCAGTACTTC.

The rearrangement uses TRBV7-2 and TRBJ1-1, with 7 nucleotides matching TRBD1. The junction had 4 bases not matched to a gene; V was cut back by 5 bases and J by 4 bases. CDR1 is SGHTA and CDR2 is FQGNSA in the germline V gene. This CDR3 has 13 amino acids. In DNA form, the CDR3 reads TGTGCCAGCAGCACCAGACAGGGCACTGAAGCTTTCTTT. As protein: CASSTRQGTEAFF.

The chain's CDR3 is CASSLVTSDETQYF. The CDR3 DNA sequence: TGCGCCAGCAGCTTGGTGACTAGCGATGAGACCCAGTACTTC. The rearrangement uses TRBV5-1 and TRBJ2-5; 8 bases align to TRBD2. The length of the CDR3 is 14 residues. V lost 0 bases and J lost 5; bases outside the gene matches: 3. CDR1 is SGHRS and CDR2 is YFSETQ in the germline V gene.

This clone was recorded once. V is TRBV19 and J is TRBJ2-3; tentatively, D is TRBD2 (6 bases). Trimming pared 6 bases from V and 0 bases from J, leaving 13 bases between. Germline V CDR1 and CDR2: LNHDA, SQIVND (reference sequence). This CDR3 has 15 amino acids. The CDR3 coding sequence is TGTGCCAGTAGCCGGGACTCCTCTAGCACAGATACGCAGTATTTT. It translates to CASSRDSSSTDTQYF.